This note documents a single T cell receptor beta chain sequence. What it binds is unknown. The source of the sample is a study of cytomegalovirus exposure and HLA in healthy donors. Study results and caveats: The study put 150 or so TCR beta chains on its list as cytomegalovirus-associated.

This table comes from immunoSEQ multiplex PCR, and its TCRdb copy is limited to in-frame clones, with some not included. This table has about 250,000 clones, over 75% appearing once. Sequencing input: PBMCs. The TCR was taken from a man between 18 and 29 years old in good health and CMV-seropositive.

CDR3 nucleotide sequence: TGTGCCAGCACCACACTAGCGGGGTCAGGCCCCTACAATGAGCAGTTCTTC. It specifies CASTTLAGSGPYNEQFF. This chain links TRBV5-6 with TRBJ2-1; 10 nucleotides align to TRBD2. Germline assignment: CDR1 SGHDT and CDR2 YYEEEE. V lost 6 bases to trimming and J lost 2 bases; unmatched junction nucleotides: 11. This CDR3 spans 17 amino acids.